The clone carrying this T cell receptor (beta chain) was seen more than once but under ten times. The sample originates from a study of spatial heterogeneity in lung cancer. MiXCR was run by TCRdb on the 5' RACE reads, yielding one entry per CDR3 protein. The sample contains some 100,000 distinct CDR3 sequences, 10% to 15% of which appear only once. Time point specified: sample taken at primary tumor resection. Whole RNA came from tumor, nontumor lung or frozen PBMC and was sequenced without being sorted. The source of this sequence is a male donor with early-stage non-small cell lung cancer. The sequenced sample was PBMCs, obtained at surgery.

The CDR3: CASSFRGGQPQHF. The CDR3 DNA reads as TGTGCCAGCAGCTTCAGGGGCGGGCAGCCCCAGCATTTT. The V and J genes are TRBV5-5 and TRBJ1-5; D might be TRBD1 (6 bases). V shed 2 bases and J shed 7 bases, with 10 bases lying between them. The CDR3 sequence is 13 residues long. Germline V lookup: CDR1 SGHKS, CDR2 YYEKEE (reference sequence).